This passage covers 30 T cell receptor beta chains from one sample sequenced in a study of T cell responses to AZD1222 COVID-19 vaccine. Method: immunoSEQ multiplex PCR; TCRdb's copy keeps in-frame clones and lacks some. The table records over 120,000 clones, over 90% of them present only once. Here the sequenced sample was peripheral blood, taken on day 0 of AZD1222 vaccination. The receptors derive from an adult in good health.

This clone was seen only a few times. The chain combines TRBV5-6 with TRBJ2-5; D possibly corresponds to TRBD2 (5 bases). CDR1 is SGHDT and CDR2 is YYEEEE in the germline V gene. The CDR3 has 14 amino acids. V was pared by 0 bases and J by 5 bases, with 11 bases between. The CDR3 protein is CASSLEILEETQYF. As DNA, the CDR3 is TGTGCCAGCAGCTTGGAAATACTAGAGGAGACCCAGTACTTC.

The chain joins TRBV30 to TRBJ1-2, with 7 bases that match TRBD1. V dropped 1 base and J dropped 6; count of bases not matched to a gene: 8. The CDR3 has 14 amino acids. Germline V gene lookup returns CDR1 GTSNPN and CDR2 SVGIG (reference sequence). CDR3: CAWSGQGRFNGYTF. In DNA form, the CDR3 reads TGTGCCTGGAGTGGACAGGGTCGATTTAATGGCTACACCTTC.

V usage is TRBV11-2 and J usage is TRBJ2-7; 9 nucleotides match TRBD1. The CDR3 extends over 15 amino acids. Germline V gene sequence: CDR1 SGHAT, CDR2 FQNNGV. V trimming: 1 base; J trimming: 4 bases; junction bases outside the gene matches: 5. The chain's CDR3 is CASSLVRDRVYEQYF. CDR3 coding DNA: TGTGCCAGCAGCTTAGTCCGGGACAGGGTTTACGAGCAGTACTTC.

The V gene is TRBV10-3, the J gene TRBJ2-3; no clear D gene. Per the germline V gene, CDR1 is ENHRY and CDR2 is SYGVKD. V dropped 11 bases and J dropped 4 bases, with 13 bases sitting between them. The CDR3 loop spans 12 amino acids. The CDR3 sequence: CASGTNSDTQYF. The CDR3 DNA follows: TGTGCCTCCGGTACAAATTCAGATACGCAGTATTTT.

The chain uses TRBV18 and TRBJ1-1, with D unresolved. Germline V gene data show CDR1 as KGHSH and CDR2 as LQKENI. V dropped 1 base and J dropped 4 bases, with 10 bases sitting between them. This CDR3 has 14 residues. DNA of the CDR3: TGTGCCAGCTCACCACTCTTTTTGGGCACTGAAGCTTTCTTT. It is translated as CASSPLFLGTEAFF.

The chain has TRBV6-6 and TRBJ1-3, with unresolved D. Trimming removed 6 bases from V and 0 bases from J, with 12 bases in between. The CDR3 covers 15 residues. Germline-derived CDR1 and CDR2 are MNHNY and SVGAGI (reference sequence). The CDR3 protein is CASSLRINSGNTIYF. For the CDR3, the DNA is TGTGCCAGCAGCCTCAGGATCAACTCTGGAAACACCATATATTTT.

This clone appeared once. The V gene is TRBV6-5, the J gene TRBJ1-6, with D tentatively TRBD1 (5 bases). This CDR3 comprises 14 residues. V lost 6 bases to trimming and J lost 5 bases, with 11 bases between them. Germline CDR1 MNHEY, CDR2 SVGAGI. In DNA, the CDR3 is TGTGCCAGCAGCCGGACACCAAATAATTCACCCCTCCACTTT. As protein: CASSRTPNNSPLHF.

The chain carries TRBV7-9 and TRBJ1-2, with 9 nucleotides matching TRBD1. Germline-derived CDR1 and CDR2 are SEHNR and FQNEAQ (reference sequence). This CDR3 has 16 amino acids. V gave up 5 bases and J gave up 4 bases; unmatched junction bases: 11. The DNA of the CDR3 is TGTGCCAGCAGCCCCGGGACAGGGCTTAGTGGCTATGGCTACACCTTC. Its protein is CASSPGTGLSGYGYTF.

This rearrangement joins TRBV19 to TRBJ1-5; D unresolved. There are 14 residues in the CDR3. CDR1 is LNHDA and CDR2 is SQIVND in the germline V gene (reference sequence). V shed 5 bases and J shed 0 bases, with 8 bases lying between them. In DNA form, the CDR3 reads TGTGCCAGTAGTCCGACGGATAGCAATCAGCCCCAGCATTTT. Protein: CASSPTDSNQPQHF.

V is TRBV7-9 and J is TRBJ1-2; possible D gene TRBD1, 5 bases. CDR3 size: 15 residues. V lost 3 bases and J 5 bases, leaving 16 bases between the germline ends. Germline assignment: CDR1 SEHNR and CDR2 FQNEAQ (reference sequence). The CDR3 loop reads CASSFTDRATYGYTF. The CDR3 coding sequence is TGTGCCAGCAGCTTTACCGACAGAGCGACGTATGGCTACACCTTC.

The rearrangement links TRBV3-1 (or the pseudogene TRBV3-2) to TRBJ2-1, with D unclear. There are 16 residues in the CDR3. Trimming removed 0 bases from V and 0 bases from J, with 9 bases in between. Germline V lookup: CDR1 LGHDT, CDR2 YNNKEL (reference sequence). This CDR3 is CASSQDPESSYNEQFF. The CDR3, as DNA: TGTGCCAGCAGCCAAGACCCAGAGAGCTCCTACAATGAGCAGTTCTTC.

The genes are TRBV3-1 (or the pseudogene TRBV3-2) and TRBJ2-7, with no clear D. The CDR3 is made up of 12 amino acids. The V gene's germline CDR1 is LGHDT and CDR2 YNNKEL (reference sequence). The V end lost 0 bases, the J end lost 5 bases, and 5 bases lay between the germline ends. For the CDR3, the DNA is TGTGCCAGCAGCCAAGAGGCCCACGAGCAGTACTTC. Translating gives CASSQEAHEQYF.

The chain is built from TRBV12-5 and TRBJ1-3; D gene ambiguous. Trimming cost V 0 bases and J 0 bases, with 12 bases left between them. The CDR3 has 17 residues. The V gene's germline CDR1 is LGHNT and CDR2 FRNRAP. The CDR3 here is CASGLVYDVSSGNTIYF. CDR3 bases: TGTGCTAGTGGTTTGGTCTACGACGTGAGCTCTGGAAACACCATATATTTT.

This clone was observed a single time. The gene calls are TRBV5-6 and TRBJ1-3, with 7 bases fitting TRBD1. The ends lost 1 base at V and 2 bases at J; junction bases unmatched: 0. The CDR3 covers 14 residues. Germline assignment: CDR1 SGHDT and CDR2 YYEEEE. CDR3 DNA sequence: TGTGCCAGCAGCTTGACAGGGGCTGGAAACACCATATATTTT. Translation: CASSLTGAGNTIYF.

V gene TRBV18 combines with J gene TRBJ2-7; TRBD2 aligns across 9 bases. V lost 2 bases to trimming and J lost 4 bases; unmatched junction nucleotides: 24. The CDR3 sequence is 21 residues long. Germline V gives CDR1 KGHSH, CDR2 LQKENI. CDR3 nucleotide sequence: TGTGCCAGCTCACCAGATAGACAGCCGCTCGGATCCGGGACTAGCAGTTACGAGCAGTACTTC. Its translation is CASSPDRQPLGSGTSSYEQYF.

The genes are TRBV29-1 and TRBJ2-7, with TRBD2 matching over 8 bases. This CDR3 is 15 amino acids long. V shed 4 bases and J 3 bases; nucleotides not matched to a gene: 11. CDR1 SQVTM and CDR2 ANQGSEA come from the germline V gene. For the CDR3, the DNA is TGCAGCGTTGCCCCCGTGTCGGGAGGGGGCTACGAGCAGTACTTC. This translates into CSVAPVSGGGYEQYF.

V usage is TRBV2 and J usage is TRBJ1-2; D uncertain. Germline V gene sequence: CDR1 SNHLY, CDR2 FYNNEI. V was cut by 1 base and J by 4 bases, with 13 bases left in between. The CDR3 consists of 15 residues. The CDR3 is CASSEGGPRAYGYTF. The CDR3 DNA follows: TGTGCCAGCAGTGAAGGTGGACCTAGGGCCTATGGCTACACCTTC. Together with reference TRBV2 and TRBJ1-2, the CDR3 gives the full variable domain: EPEVTQTPSHQVTQMGQEVILRCVPISNHLYFYWYRQILGQKVEFLVSFYNNEISEKSEIFDDQFSVERPDGSNFTLKIRSTKLEDSAMYFCASSEGGPRAYGYTFGSGTRLTVV.

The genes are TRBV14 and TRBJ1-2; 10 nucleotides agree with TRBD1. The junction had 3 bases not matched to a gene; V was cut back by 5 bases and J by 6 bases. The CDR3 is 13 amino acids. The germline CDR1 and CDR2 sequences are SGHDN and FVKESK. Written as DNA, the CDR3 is TGTGCCAGCAGCGACAGGGGGCGTGATGGCTACACCTTC. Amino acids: CASSDRGRDGYTF.

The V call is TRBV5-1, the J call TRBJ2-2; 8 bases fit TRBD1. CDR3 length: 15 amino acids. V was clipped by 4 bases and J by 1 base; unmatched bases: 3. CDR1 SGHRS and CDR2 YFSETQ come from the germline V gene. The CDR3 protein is CASSDGQGNTGELFF. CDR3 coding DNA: TGCGCCAGCAGCGATGGACAGGGGAACACCGGGGAGCTGTTTTTT.

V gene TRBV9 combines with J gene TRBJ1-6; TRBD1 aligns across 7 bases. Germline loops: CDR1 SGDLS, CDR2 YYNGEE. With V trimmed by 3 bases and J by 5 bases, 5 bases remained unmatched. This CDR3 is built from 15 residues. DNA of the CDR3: TGTGCCAGCAGCGCCTCGGGACAGCATAATTCACCCCTCCACTTT. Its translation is CASSASGQHNSPLHF.

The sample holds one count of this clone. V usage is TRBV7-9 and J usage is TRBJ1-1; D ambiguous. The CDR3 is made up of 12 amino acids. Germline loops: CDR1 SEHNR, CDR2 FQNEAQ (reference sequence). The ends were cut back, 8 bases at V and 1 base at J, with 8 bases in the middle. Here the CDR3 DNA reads TGTGCCAGCTGCCTCCAGAACACTGAAGCTTTCTTT. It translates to CASCLQNTEAFF.

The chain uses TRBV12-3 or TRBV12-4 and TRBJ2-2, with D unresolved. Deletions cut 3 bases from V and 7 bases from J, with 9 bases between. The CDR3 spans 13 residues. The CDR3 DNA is TGTGCCAGCAGTTTCTTCAGGAGCGGGGAGCTGTTTTTT. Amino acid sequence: CASSFFRSGELFF.

CDR3 nucleotide sequence: TGTGCCAGCAGCACATCGACAGGCACCAACAATGAGCAGTTCTTC. This gives the protein CASSTSTGTNNEQFF. This chain uses TRBV6-5 with TRBJ2-1, with D perhaps matching TRBD1 (6 bases). CDR1 and CDR2 (germline): MNHEY, SVGAGI. The CDR3 spans 15 residues. Trimming took 6 bases from V and 5 from J, leaving 17 bases between them.

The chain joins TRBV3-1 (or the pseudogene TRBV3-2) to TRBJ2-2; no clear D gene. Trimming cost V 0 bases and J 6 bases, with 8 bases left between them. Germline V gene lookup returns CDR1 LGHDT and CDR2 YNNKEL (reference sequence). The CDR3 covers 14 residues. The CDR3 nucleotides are TGTGCCAGCAGCCAAGATCCGCAGGCCGGGGAGCTGTTTTTT. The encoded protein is CASSQDPQAGELFF.

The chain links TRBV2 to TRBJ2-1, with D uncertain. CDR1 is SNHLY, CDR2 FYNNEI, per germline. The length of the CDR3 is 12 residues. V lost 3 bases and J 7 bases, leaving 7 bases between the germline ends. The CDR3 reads CASSEVGNEQFF. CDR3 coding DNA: TGTGCCAGCAGTGAGGTGGGGAATGAGCAGTTCTTC.

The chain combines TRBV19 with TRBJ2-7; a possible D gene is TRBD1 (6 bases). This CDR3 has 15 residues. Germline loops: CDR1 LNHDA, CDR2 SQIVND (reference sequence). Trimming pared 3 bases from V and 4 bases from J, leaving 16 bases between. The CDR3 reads CASSMIGTRAYEQYF. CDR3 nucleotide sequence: TGTGCCAGTAGTATGATCGGGACAAGAGCTTACGAGCAGTACTTC.

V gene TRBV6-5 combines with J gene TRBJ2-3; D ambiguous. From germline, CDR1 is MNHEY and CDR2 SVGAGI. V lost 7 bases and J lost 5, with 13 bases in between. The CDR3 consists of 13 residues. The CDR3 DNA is TGTGCCAGCACCCGGAGTTTGATAGATACGCAGTATTTT. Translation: CASTRSLIDTQYF.

The CDR3: CSASLGQHYGYTF. As DNA, the CDR3 is TGCAGTGCTAGTTTGGGACAGCACTATGGCTACACCTTC. The chain links TRBV20-1 to TRBJ1-2; 7 bases fit TRBD1. With 3 bases clipped from V and 3 bases from J, the junction kept 4 bases outside the gene matches. This CDR3 region has 13 residues. The germline CDR1 and CDR2 sequences are DFQATT and SNEGSKA (reference sequence).

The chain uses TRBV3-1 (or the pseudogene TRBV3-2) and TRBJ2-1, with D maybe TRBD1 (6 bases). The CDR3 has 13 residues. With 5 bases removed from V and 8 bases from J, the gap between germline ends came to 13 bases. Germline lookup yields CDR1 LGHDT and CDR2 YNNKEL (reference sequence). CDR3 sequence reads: CASSFRTADEQFF. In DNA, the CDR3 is TGTGCCAGCAGCTTCCGGACAGCTGATGAGCAGTTCTTC.

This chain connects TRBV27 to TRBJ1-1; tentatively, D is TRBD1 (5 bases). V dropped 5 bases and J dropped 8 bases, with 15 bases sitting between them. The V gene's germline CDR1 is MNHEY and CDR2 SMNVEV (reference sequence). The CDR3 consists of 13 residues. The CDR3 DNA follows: TGTGCCAGCAGTACTATGAGGGGCACCGAAGCTTTCTTT. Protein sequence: CASSTMRGTEAFF.